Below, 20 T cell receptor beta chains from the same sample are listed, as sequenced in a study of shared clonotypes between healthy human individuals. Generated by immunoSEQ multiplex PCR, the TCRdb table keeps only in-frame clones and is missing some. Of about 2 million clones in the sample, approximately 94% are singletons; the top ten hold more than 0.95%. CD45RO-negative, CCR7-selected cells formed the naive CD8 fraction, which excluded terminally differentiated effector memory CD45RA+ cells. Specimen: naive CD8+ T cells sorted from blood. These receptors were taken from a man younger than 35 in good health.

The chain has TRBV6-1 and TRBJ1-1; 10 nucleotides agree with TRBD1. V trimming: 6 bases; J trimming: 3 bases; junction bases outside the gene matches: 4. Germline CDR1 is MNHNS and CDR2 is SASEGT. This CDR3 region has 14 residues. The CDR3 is CASRRGTGDTEAFF. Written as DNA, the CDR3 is TGTGCCAGCAGGAGGGGGACAGGGGACACTGAAGCTTTCTTT.

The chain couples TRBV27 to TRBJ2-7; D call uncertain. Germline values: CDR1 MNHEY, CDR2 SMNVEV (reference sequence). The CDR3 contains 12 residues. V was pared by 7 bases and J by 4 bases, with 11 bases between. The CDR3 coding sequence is TGTGCCAGCACCCCCAATGGGTACGAGCAGTACTTC. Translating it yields CASTPNGYEQYF.

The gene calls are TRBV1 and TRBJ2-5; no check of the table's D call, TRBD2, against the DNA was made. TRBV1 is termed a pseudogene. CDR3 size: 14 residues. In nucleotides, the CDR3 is TGCACCAGCAGCCAAGCAAGCGGGAGAGAGACCCAGTACTTC. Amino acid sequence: CTSSQASGRETQYF.

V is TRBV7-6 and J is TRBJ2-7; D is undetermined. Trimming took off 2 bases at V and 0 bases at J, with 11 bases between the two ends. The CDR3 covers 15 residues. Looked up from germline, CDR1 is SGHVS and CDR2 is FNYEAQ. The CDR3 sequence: CASSLRSGGSYEQYF. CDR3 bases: TGTGCCAGCAGCTTAAGGTCCGGCGGCTCCTACGAGCAGTACTTC. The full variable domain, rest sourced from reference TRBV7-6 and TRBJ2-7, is GAGVSQSPRYKVTKRGQDVALRCDPISGHVSLYWYRQALGQGPEFLTYFNYEAQQDKSGLPNDRFSAERPEGSISTLTIQRTEQRDSAMYRCASSLRSGGSYEQYFGPGTRLTVT.

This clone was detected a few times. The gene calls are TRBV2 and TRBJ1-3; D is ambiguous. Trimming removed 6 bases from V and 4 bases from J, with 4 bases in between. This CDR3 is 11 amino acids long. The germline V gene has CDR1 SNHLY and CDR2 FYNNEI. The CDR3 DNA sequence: TGTGCCAGCAGAGGCGGAAACACCATATATTTT. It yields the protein CASRGGNTIYF.

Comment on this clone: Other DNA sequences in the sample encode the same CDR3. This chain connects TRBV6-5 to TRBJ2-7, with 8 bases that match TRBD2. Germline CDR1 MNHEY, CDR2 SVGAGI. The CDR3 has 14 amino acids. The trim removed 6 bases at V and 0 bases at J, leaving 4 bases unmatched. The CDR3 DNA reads TGTGCCAGCAGCTATGGGACTAGCTCCTACGAGCAGTACTTC. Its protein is CASSYGTSSYEQYF.

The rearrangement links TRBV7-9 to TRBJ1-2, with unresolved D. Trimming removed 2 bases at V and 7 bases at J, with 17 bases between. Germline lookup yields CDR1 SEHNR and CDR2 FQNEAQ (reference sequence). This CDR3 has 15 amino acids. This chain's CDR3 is CASSLRLGISGGYTF. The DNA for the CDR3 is TGTGCCAGCAGCTTAAGGTTGGGGATTTCGGGTGGCTACACCTTC.

The chain's CDR3 is CASIRTDTQYF. The CDR3 DNA follows: TGTGCCAGCATCAGAACAGATACGCAGTATTTT. The gene calls are TRBV2 and TRBJ2-3, with D hard to call. CDR1 and CDR2 from the germline V gene are SNHLY and FYNNEI. The CDR3 is made up of 11 amino acids. With 7 bases removed from V and 3 bases from J, the gap between germline ends came to 5 bases.

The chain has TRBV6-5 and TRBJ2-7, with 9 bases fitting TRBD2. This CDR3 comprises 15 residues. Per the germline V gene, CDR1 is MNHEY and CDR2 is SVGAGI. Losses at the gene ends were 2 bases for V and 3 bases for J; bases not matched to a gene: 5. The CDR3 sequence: CASSYAVAGVYEQYF. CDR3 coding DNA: TGTGCCAGCAGTTACGCAGTAGCGGGGGTCTACGAGCAGTACTTC.

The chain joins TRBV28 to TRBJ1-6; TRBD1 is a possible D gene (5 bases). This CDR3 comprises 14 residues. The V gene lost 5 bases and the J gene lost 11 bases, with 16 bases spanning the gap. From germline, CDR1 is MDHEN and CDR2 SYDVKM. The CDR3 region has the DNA TGTGCCAGCAGTCCGCCGGACACGATAGCACCCCTCCACTTT. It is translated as CASSPPDTIAPLHF.

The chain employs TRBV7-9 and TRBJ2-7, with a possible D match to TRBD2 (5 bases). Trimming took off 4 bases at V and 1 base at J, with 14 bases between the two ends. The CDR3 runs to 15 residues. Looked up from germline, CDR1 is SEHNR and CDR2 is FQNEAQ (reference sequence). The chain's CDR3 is CASSSGWADSYEQYF. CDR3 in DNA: TGTGCCAGCAGCTCGGGGTGGGCCGATTCCTACGAGCAGTACTTC.

CDR3 region: CASSLSDSSYEQYF. DNA for the CDR3: TGTGCCAGCAGCTTATCGGACAGCTCCTACGAGCAGTACTTC. The chain links TRBV11-1 to TRBJ2-7, with a possible D match to TRBD1 (6 bases). The CDR3 is 14 residues long. The V gene lost 2 bases and the J gene lost 0 bases, with 8 bases spanning the gap. Germline CDR1 and CDR2: SGHAT and FQDESV (reference sequence).

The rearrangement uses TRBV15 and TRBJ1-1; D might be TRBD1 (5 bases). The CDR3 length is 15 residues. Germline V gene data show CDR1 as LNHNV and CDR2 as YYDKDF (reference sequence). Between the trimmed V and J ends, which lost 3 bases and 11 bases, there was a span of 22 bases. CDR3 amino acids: CATSRREGILSWAFF. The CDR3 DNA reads TGTGCCACCAGCAGGCGCGAGGGGATCCTTTCATGGGCTTTCTTT.

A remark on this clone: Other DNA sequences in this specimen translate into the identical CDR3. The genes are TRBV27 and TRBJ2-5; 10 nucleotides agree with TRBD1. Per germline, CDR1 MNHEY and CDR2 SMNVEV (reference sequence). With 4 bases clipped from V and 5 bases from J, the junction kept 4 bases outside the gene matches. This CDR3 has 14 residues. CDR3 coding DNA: TGTGCCAGCAGTTCGACAGGGGGCGCGGAGACCCAGTACTTC. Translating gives CASSSTGGAETQYF.

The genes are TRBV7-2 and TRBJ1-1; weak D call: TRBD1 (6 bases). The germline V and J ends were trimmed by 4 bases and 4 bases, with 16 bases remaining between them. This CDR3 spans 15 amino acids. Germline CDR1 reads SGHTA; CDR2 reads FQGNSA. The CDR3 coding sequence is TGTGCCAGCAGCTCCCTTTTAGGGGGGCTCACTGAAGCTTTCTTT. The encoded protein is CASSSLLGGLTEAFF.

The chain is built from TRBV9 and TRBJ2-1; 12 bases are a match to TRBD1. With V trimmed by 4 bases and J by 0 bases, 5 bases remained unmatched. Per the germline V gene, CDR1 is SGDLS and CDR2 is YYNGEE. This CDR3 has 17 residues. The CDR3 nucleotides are TGTGCCAGCAGCCTCGGGACAGGGGGCAGCTCCTACAATGAGCAGTTCTTC. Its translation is CASSLGTGGSSYNEQFF.

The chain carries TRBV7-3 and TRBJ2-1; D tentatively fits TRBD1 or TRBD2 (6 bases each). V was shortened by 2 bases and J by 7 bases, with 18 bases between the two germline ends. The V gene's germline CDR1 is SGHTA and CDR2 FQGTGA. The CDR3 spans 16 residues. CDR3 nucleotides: TGTGCCAGCAGCTTAGTGGCCGGGGGCGCGCGGAATGAGCAGTTCTTC. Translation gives CASSLVAGGARNEQFF.

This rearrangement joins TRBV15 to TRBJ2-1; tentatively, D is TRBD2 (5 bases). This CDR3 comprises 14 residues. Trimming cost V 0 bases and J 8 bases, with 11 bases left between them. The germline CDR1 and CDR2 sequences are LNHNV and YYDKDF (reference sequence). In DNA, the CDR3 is TGTGCCACCAGCAGAGATCTCCGGGGATATGAGCAGTTCTTC. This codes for CATSRDLRGYEQFF. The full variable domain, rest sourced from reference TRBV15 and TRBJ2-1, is DAMVIQNPRYQVTQFGKPVTLSCSQTLNHNVMYWYQQKSSQAPKLLFHYYDKDFNNEADTPDNFQSRRPNTSFCFLDIRSPGLGDTAMYLCATSRDLRGYEQFFGPGTRLTVL.

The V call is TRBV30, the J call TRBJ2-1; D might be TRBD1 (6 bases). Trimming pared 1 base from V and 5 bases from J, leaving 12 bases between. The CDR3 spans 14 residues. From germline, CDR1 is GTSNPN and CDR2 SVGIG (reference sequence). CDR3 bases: TGTGCCTGGAGTGCCGGGACAATCAACAATGAGCAGTTCTTC. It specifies CAWSAGTINNEQFF.

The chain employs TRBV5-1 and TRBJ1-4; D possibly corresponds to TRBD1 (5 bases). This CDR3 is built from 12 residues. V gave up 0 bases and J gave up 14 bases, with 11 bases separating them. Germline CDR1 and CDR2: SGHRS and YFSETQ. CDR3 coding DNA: TGCGCCAGCAGCTTGGTTGAGGGGTCCCTGTTTTTT. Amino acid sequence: CASSLVEGSLFF.